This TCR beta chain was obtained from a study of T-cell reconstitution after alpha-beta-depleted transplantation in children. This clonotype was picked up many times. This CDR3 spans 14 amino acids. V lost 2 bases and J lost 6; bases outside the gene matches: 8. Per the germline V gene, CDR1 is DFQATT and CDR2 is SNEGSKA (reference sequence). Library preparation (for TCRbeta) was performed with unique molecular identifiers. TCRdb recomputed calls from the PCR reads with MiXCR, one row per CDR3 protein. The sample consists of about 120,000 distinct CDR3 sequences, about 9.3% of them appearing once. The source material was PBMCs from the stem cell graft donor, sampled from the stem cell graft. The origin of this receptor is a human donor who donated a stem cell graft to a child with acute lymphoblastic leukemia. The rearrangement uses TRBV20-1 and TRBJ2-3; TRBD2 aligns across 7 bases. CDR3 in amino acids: CSARPGLPGDTQYF. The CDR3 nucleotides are TGCAGTGCTAGACCGGGACTACCTGGGGATACGCAGTATTTT.